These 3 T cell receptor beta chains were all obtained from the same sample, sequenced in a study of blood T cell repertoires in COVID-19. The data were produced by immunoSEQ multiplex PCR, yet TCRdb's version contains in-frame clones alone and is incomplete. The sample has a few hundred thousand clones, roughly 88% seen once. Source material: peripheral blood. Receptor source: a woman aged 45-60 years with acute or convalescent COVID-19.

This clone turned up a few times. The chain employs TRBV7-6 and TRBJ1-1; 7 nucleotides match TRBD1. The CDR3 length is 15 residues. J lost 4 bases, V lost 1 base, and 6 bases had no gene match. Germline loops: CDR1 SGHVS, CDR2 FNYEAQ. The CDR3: CASSLEAGGFTEAFF. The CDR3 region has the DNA TGTGCCAGCAGCTTAGAGGCAGGGGGGTTCACTGAAGCTTTCTTT.

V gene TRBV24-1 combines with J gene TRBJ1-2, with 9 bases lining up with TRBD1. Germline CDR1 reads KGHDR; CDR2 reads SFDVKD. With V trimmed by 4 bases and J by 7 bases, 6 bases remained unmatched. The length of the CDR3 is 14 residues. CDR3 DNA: TGTGCCACCAGTGAAACCGACAGGGGGGTTGGCTACACCTTC. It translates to CATSETDRGVGYTF.

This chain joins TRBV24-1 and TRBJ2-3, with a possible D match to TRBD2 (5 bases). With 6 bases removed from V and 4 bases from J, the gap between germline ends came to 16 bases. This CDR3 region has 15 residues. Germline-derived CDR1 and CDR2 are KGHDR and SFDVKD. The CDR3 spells CATSLTGYGSDTQYF. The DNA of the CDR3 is TGTGCCACCAGTCTCACGGGGTACGGGTCAGATACGCAGTATTTT.